The source of this T cell receptor (beta chain) is a study of blood T cell repertoires in COVID-19. Study-level background: Samples taken during acute and convalescent COVID-19 were collected in the United States, Italy and Spain. T cells, B-cell-depleted T cells, or PBMCs provided the cDNA or gDNA that served as material.

CDR1 and CDR2 (germline): KGHSH, LQKENI. J gave up 1 base and V 3 bases, and 0 bases lay outside the gene matches. This CDR3 has 15 amino acids. Authors' analysis steps: Estimated nucleated cell counts came from reference gene primer amplification. Generated by immunoSEQ multiplex PCR, the TCRdb table keeps only in-frame clones and is missing some. V and J calls and clone size are copied from that table; D and trimming were computed from the DNA. Altogether more than 14,000 clones are present, almost 95% being singletons, with the ten largest covering 7.6%. The chain carries TRBV18 and TRBJ1-1; 12 bases fit TRBD1. The sequence was obtained from a human donor with active COVID-19. The donor label of this sample is uncertain. The sample was peripheral blood. CDR3 residues: CASSPGQGANTEAFF. The CDR3 DNA reads as TGTGCCAGCTCACCGGGACAGGGGGCGAACACTGAAGCTTTCTTT. The complete variable domain, with remaining parts taken from reference TRBV18 and TRBJ1-1, reads NAGVMQNPRHLVRRRGQEARLRCSPMKGHSHVYWYRQLPEEGLKFMVYLQKENIIDESGMPKERFSAEFPKEGPSILRIQQVVRGDSAAYFCASSPGQGANTEAFFGQGTRLTVV.